These 22 T cell receptor beta chains came from one sample sequenced in a study of shared clonotypes between healthy human individuals. TCRdb's copy holds only in-frame clones and misses some; the assay was immunoSEQ multiplex PCR. Counted here are over 1.4 million clones, roughly 96% occurring once; the ten biggest clones make up approximately 1.1%. The source material was naive CD4+ T cells sorted from blood. Regarding subset: CD45RA+ positively selected. The source of these receptors is a man under 40 in good health.

The CDR3 loop is CASSSGTPGTSGRLEQFF. CDR3 coding DNA: TGCGCCAGCAGCTCCGGGACGCCAGGGACTAGCGGGAGGCTTGAGCAGTTCTTC. The chain links TRBV5-1 to TRBJ2-1; 15 nucleotides line up with TRBD2. Germline CDR1 and CDR2: SGHRS and YFSETQ. The trim removed 3 bases at V and 9 bases at J, leaving 13 bases unmatched. This CDR3 has 18 amino acids.

On this clone: Sequence at one end of the junction differs from germline and may be a read error. This chain joins TRBV19 and TRBJ1-2, with no clear D. The length of the CDR3 is 15 residues. Looked up from germline, CDR1 is LNHDA and CDR2 is SQIVND (reference sequence). The CDR3 region is CASSIRTGPSNYYAF. The CDR3 DNA is TGTGCCAGTAGTATACGGACCGGGCCGTCAAATTATTACGCCTTC. Complete variable domain (other parts from reference TRBV19 and TRBJ1-2): DGGITQSPKYLFRKEGQNVTLSCEQNLNHDAMYWYRQDPGQGLRLIYYSQIVNDFQKGDIAEGYSVSREKKESFPLTVTSAQKNPTAFYLCASSIRTGPSNYYAFGSGTRLTVV.

The count of this clone is one. The chain combines TRBV10-1 with TRBJ2-3; a weak D match, TRBD2 (7 bases). Trimming took 3 bases from V and 6 from J, leaving 13 bases between them. This CDR3 is built from 14 residues. CDR1 is WNHNN, CDR2 SYGVQD, per germline (reference sequence). CDR3 sequence reads: CASSDRGAGDTQYF. For the CDR3, the DNA is TGCGCCAGCAGTGACCGGGGGGCAGGGGATACGCAGTATTTT.

To note about this clone: Different DNA sequences within this sample yield the same CDR3. This chain links TRBV5-1 with TRBJ2-3, with TRBD2 identical over 8 bases. CDR1 and CDR2 (germline): SGHRS, YFSETQ. The CDR3 is 14 residues long. V trimming: 6 bases; J trimming: 4 bases; junction bases outside the gene matches: 7. CDR3 region: CASTLAGGSDTQYF. The CDR3 bases are TGCGCCAGCACCCTTGCGGGGGGATCAGATACGCAGTATTTT.

CDR3 region: CASITGGSGEQYF. The DNA for the CDR3 is TGTGCCAGCATTACTGGCGGGTCGGGCGAGCAGTACTTC. This chain joins TRBV6-9 and TRBJ2-7; possible D gene TRBD2, 5 bases. V lost 7 bases, J lost 6 bases, and 16 bases lay in between. Germline V gene sequence: CDR1 MNHGY, CDR2 SVAAGI. The CDR3 is 13 residues long.

This chain links TRBV4-1 with TRBJ2-3, with TRBD2 matching 8 bases. V dropped 8 bases and J dropped 0; count of bases not matched to a gene: 10. CDR3 length: 16 residues. Per the germline V gene, CDR1 is MGHRA and CDR2 is YSYEKL. CDR3 nucleotide sequence: TGCGCCAGCTCCATGCGGGGGGTGAAAAGCACAGATACGCAGTATTTT. This sequence encodes CASSMRGVKSTDTQYF.

This clone was detected once. The chain links TRBV28 to TRBJ2-7; 14 nucleotides line up with TRBD2. Germline V gene data show CDR1 as MDHEN and CDR2 as SYDVKM. With 5 bases clipped from V and 4 bases from J, the junction kept 7 bases outside the gene matches. The CDR3 is made up of 16 amino acids. The CDR3 DNA reads as TGTGCCAGCAGTCCTCTCGGACTAGCGGGAGGTTACGAGCAGTACTTC. Translating it yields CASSPLGLAGGYEQYF.

The chain couples TRBV7-8 to TRBJ1-1; D is uncertain. The CDR3 loop spans 13 amino acids. CDR1 is SGHVS and CDR2 is FQNEAQ in the germline V gene. The V and J ends lost 5 bases and 11 bases respectively, with 18 bases between them. Here the CDR3 reads CASSTTDALAAFF. The CDR3 DNA reads TGTGCCAGCAGCACCACGGACGCGTTAGCCGCTTTCTTT.

The rearrangement links TRBV19 to TRBJ2-7; 8 nucleotides agree with TRBD1. Per the germline V gene, CDR1 is LNHDA and CDR2 is SQIVND (reference sequence). Trimming at V came to 3 bases and at J to 2 bases, leaving 3 bases not matched to a gene. CDR3 size: 14 residues. The chain's CDR3 is CASSIRTGPYEQYF. The CDR3 region has the DNA TGTGCCAGTAGTATTAGGACAGGGCCCTACGAGCAGTACTTC.

This clone was observed once. The V and J genes are TRBV7-8 and TRBJ2-3, with D unresolved. V was pared by 2 bases and J by 4 bases, with 4 bases between. Germline V gene lookup returns CDR1 SGHVS and CDR2 FQNEAQ. The CDR3 has 12 residues. This chain's CDR3 is CASSLKPDTQYF. In DNA, the CDR3 is TGTGCCAGCAGCTTAAAGCCAGATACGCAGTATTTT. Supplemented by reference TRBV7-8 and TRBJ2-3, the full variable domain reads GAGVSQSPRYKVAKRGQDVALRCDPISGHVSLFWYQQALGQGPEFLTYFQNEAQLDKSGLPSDRFFAERPEGSVSTLKIQRTQQEDSAVYLCASSLKPDTQYFGPGTRLTVL.

This clone was seen a single time. The chain carries TRBV29-1 and TRBJ1-1; TRBD1 might be the D (6 bases). Germline loops: CDR1 SQVTM, CDR2 ANQGSEA. The CDR3 loop spans 13 amino acids. V shed 5 bases and J shed 3 bases, with 13 bases lying between them. The CDR3, as DNA: TGCAGCGTTACTAAACAGGGCTACACTGAAGCTTTCTTT. This translates into CSVTKQGYTEAFF. The full variable domain, with the rest looked up from reference TRBV29-1 and TRBJ1-1, is SAVISQKPSRDICQRGTSLTIQCQVDSQVTMMFWYRQQPGQSLTLIATANQGSEATYESGFVIDKFPISRPNLTFSTLTVSNMSPEDSSIYLCSVTKQGYTEAFFGQGTRLTVV.

On this clone itself: The sample contains more than one DNA sequence encoding this CDR3. The V call is TRBV28, the J call TRBJ1-1; D gene uncertain. The V and J ends lost 2 bases and 3 bases respectively, with 4 bases between them. Germline V gene sequence: CDR1 MDHEN, CDR2 SYDVKM. The CDR3 extends over 12 amino acids. CDR3 DNA: TGTGCCAGCAGTTTAGGTTACACTGAAGCTTTCTTT. Its translation is CASSLGYTEAFF.

The chain recombines TRBV11-2 with TRBJ2-7; D is uncertain. Looked up from germline, CDR1 is SGHAT and CDR2 is FQNNGV. The germline V and J ends were trimmed by 4 bases and 6 bases, with 10 bases remaining between them. The CDR3 runs to 12 residues. This CDR3 is CASSSHWGEQYF. The CDR3 DNA reads TGTGCCAGCAGCTCCCACTGGGGCGAGCAGTACTTC.

This rearrangement joins TRBV7-9 to TRBJ2-7; possibly TRBD1 or TRBD2 for D (5 bases each). Germline CDR1 SEHNR, CDR2 FQNEAQ (reference sequence). V lost 4 bases, J lost 7 bases, and 23 bases lay in between. CDR3 length equals 16 residues. CDR3 protein: CASSSTAGALMGEQYF. In DNA, the CDR3 is TGTGCCAGCAGCTCCACCGCCGGGGCCCTTATGGGGGAGCAGTACTTC.

The V call is TRBV5-1, the J call TRBJ2-1, with D possibly matching TRBD1 (6 bases). The germline V gene encodes CDR1 SGHRS and CDR2 YFSETQ. V was clipped by 3 bases and J by 0 bases, with 13 bases between them. The length of the CDR3 is 16 residues. The CDR3 sequence: CASSSGQTISYNEQFF. For the CDR3, the DNA is TGCGCCAGCAGCTCCGGACAGACCATCTCCTACAATGAGCAGTTCTTC.

The chain carries TRBV23-1 and TRBJ2-7; weak D call: TRBD1 (6 bases). TRBV23-1 is an ORF, and what it does is uncertain. The CDR3 contains 14 residues. V lost 5 bases and J lost 5, with 16 bases in between. CDR3 sequence (DNA): TGCGCCAGCAGTGCCACAGGGACCAGGGACGAGCAGTACTTC. It yields the protein CASSATGTRDEQYF.

The chain combines TRBV5-1 with TRBJ2-3, with 11 bases that match TRBD2. The germline CDR1 and CDR2 sequences are SGHRS and YFSETQ. The length of the CDR3 is 16 residues. J gave up 2 bases and V 4 bases, and 6 bases lay outside the gene matches. Here the CDR3 reads CASSAGTSGFTDTQYF. The CDR3 coding sequence is TGCGCCAGCAGCGCCGGGACTAGCGGATTCACAGATACGCAGTATTTT.

J is TRBJ2-7 and V is TRBV5-1; D unclear. V was pared by 4 bases and J by 6 bases, with 17 bases between. The CDR3 extends over 14 amino acids. Germline CDR1 reads SGHRS; CDR2 reads YFSETQ. The CDR3: CASSTSPGPAEQYF. The CDR3 DNA follows: TGCGCCAGCAGCACGTCCCCAGGTCCCGCCGAGCAGTACTTC.

As for this clone: Other DNA sequences of this sample code for an identical CDR3. The chain is built from TRBV9 and TRBJ2-1; no reliable D call. V was clipped by 3 bases and J by 7 bases, with 5 bases between them. Germline-derived CDR1 and CDR2 are SGDLS and YYNGEE. The CDR3 length is 11 residues. The CDR3 DNA is TGTGCCAGCAGCGCTAGGAATGAGCAGTTCTTC. It codes for CASSARNEQFF. The variable domain in full, completed from reference TRBV9 and TRBJ2-1, reads DSGVTQTPKHLITATGQRVTLRCSPRSGDLSVYWYQQSLDQGLQFLIQYYNGEERAKGNILERFSAQQFPDLHSELNLSSLELGDSALYFCASSARNEQFFGPGTRLTVL.

This clone was seen a single time. CDR3 sequence reads: CASSSRQGEETQYF. The CDR3 nucleotides read TGTGCCAGCAGCAGTCGACAGGGTGAAGAGACCCAGTACTTC. V usage is TRBV21-1 and J usage is TRBJ2-5; TRBD1, the D gene given by the table, was not confirmed from the DNA. TRBV21-1 is a pseudogene locus. The length of the CDR3 is 14 residues.

This chain connects TRBV2 to TRBJ1-1, with D maybe TRBD1 (5 bases). This CDR3 region has 14 residues. Germline V lookup: CDR1 SNHLY, CDR2 FYNNEI. V gave up 4 bases and J gave up 4 bases, with 13 bases separating them. The DNA for the CDR3 is TGTGCCAGCAGTGCCGAGGGGATGAGCACTGAAGCTTTCTTT. Translating it yields CASSAEGMSTEAFF. Together with reference TRBV2 and TRBJ1-1, the CDR3 gives the full variable domain: EPEVTQTPSHQVTQMGQEVILRCVPISNHLYFYWYRQILGQKVEFLVSFYNNEISEKSEIFDDQFSVERPDGSNFTLKIRSTKLEDSAMYFCASSAEGMSTEAFFGQGTRLTVV.

The chain combines TRBV12-5 with TRBJ1-5, with TRBD1 matching over 9 bases. V trimming: 1 base; J trimming: 5 bases; junction bases outside the gene matches: 12. Germline V lookup: CDR1 LGHNT, CDR2 FRNRAP. The CDR3 covers 18 residues. This CDR3 is CASGLAGQGERLDQPQHF. In nucleotides, the CDR3 is TGTGCTAGTGGTTTGGCGGGACAGGGTGAACGGTTAGATCAGCCCCAGCATTTT.